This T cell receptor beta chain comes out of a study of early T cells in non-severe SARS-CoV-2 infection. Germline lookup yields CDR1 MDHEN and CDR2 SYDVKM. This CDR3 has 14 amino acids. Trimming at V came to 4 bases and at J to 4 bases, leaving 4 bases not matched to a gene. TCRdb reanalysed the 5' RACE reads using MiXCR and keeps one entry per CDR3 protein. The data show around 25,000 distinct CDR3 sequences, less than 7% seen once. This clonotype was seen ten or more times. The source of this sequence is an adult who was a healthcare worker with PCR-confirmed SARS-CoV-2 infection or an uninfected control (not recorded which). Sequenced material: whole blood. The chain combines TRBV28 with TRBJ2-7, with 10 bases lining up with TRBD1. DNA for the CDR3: TGTGCCAGCAGTTGGGACAGGGGAGGTTACGAGCAGTACTTC. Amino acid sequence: CASSWDRGGYEQYF.